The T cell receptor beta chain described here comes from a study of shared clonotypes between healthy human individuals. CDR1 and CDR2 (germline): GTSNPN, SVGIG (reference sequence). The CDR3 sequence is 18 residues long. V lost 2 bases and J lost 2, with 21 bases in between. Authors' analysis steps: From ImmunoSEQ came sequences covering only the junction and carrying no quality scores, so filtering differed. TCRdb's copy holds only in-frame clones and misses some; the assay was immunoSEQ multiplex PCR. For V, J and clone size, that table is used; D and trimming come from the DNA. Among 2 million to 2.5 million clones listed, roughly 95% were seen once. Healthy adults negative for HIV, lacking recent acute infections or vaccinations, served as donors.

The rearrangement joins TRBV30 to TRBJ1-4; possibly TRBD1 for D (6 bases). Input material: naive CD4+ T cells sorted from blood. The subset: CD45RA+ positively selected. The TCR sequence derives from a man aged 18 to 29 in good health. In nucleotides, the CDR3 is TGTGCCTGGAGTTCGGGGGGGCGGCGGATTGGCACTAATGAAAAACTGTTTTTT. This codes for CAWSSGGRRIGTNEKLFF.